Included here is one T cell receptor (beta chain) sequence, with context. This clone was picked up a small number of times. No cognate antigen has been identified for it. No qualities accompany the bases; no much larger clone lies one base away. The source of the sample is a study of sequential checkpoint blockade in melanoma (dated by TCRdb to about 2019). Regarding the complete study: In a 1:1 randomization, patients received either first-line nivolumab then ipilimumab (arm A) or ipilimumab then nivolumab (arm B). Maintenance nivolumab was given following each of the two trial sequences. The full study reports these points: Validation of the response-prediction model combining TCR metrics and mutation burden is needed in larger, independent patient cohorts.

TCRbeta CDR3 regions were immunosequenced from genomic DNA with the immunoSEQ Assay. Genomic DNA was amplified by bias-controlled multiplex PCR before high-throughput sequencing. In the paper's pipeline: To quantify the absolute abundance of each unique TCRbeta CDR3 region, the sequences were collapsed and filtered. Clonality was defined as 1 minus Pielou's evenness and was calculated using productive rearrangements only. A previously published method was used to identify clones whose frequencies were significantly greater in on-treatment samples than in baseline samples. TCRdb retrieved this table from immuneACCESS and kept in-frame rearrangements only. Not all clones are present; in checked studies, unresolved V genes account for under half, and no reason is known for the remainder. From that table come the V and J calls and clone size; the DNA was used to work out D and trimming. The table for this sample lists about 13,000 clones; roughly 82% of them were counted only once. About a quarter of the sample is in the top ten clones.

The sample's treatment or condition label is to be understood as: randomized to nivolumab then ipilimumab (arm A) or the reverse (arm B). None of the patients in the trial had previously been given DNA-damaging chemotherapy. On a FACS Aria II flow cytometer, live CD3+CD8+ cells that were negative for CD19 and CD56 were sorted from thawed PBMCs. Samples were obtained from patients with melanoma enrolled in CheckMate 064, a randomized, open-label phase II trial of sequential checkpoint blockade. Leukapheresis was used to collect peripheral blood mononuclear cells, which were then purified with Ficoll-Paque and frozen in human serum with roughly 10% DMSO. Immediately after sorting, the purity of sorted blood CD3+CD8+ cells was verified to be >98%, after which DNA was extracted. CDR1 and CDR2 (MNHEY, SMNVEV) derive from the germline V gene (reference sequence). The CDR3 sequence holds 15 residues, the cysteine and phenylalanine included. Only CDR3 DNA is held: 45 bases, read in frame from base 1. Relative to germline, V is missing 4 bases and J is missing 4 bases, with 5 bases of the junction outside any gene match.

The receptor was derived from a human donor with melanoma. The specimen was CD8+ T cells sorted from blood (inferred from file names), collected from a patient given nivolumab and ipilimumab in sequence. The rearrangement combines TRBV27 with TRBJ2-3; TRBD2 aligns with 10 central bases. The DNA sequence is given as TGTGCCAGCAGTTCCCTAGGGACTAGCGCAGATACGCAGTATTTT. This translates into CASSSLGTSADTQYF.